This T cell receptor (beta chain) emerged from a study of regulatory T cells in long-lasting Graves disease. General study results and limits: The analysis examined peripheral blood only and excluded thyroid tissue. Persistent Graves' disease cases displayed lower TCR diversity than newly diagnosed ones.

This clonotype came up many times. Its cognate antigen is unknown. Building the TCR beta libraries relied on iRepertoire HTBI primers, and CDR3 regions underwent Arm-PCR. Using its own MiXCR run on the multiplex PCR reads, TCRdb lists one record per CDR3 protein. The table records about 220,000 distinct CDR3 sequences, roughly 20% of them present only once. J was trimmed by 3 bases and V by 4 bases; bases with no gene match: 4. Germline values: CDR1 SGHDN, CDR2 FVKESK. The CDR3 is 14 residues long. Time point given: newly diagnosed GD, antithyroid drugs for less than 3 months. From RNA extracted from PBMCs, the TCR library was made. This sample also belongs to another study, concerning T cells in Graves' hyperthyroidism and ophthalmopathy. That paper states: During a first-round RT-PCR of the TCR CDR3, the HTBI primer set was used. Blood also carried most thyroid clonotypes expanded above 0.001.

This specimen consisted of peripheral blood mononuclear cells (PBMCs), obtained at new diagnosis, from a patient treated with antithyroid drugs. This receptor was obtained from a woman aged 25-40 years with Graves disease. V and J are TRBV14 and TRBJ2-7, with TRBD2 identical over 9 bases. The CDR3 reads CASSRRLAVYEQYF. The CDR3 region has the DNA TGTGCCAGCAGCCGACGACTAGCGGTCTACGAGCAGTACTTC.